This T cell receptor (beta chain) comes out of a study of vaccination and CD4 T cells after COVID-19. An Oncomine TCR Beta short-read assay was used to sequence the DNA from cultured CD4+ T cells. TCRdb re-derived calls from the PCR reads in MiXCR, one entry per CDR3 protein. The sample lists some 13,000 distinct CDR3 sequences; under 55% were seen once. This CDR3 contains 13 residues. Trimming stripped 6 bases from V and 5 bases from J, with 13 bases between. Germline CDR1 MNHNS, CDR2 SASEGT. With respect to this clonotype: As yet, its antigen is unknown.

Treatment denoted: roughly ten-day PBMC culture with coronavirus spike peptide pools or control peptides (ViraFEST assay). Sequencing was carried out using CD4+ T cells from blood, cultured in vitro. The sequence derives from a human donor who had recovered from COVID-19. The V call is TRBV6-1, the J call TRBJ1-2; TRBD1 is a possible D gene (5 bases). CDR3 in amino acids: CASSLFRGYGYTF. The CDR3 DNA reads TGTGCCAGCAGCCTCTTTAGGGGTTATGGCTACACCTTC.